The present entry profiles one T cell receptor (beta chain) with its context. This entry is derived from a study of blood T cell repertoires in COVID-19. Produced via immunoSEQ multiplex PCR; TCRdb's table is partial and in-frame only. The table has approximately 210,000 clones, around 80% seen once. The sequence derives from a man aged 50 to 59 with active or convalescent COVID-19. The specimen was peripheral blood.

The CDR3 DNA reads TGTGCCAGCAGCCAAGGGGACATGGAGTTGCATGGCTACACCTTC. Amino acids: CASSQGDMELHGYTF. V usage is TRBV3-1 (or the pseudogene TRBV3-2) and J usage is TRBJ1-2, with TRBD1 as a possible D gene (6 bases). CDR1 is LGHDT and CDR2 is YNNKEL in the germline V gene (reference sequence). This CDR3 spans 15 amino acids. Trimming took 1 base from V and 6 from J, leaving 15 bases between them.